One and the same sample provided the 18 T cell receptor beta chains below, sequenced in a study of blood T cell repertoires in COVID-19. Profiling relied on immunoSEQ multiplex PCR, and the TCRdb table lists in-frame clones only, not all of them. The sample comprises roughly 60,000 clones, 77% of which are singletons, and approximately 30% rests with the top ten. Sequenced input: peripheral blood. The source of these receptors is a human donor in a cohort sampled during active COVID-19.

This chain joins TRBV28 and TRBJ2-3; 9 bases map to TRBD1. After removal of 1 base from V and 2 bases from J, the junction contained 4 bases not matched to a gene. This CDR3 contains 16 residues. Germline V CDR1 and CDR2: MDHEN, SYDVKM. DNA for the CDR3: TGTGCCAGCAGTTTATCCGGGACAGGGTTCACAGATACGCAGTATTTT. As protein: CASSLSGTGFTDTQYF.

The chain carries TRBV10-3 and TRBJ2-5, with 9 bases that match TRBD1. CDR3 size: 15 residues. J gave up 2 bases and V 7 bases, and 8 bases lay outside the gene matches. Germline CDR1 reads ENHRY; CDR2 reads SYGVKD. Written as DNA, the CDR3 is TGTGCCATCAACCGAGACAGGGGGGATCAAGAGACCCAGTACTTC. Translating it yields CAINRDRGDQETQYF.

The CDR3 nucleotides read TGCAGCGTTAAGGGGGCCGGGGGAGTCAATGAAGCTTTCTTT. As protein: CSVKGAGGVNEAFF. The chain uses TRBV29-1 and TRBJ1-1; 7 bases match TRBD1. V dropped 5 bases and J dropped 7; count of bases not matched to a gene: 13. CDR1 and CDR2 from the germline V gene are SQVTM and ANQGSEA. CDR3 length equals 14 residues.

This clone was counted between two and nine times. The chain links TRBV6-1 to TRBJ2-5, with 10 nucleotides matching TRBD1. Germline V lookup: CDR1 MNHNS, CDR2 SASEGT. The CDR3 runs to 15 residues. Trimming took 0 bases from V and 4 from J; bases not matched to a gene: 2. DNA for the CDR3: TGTGCCAGCAGTGAAGCGACAGGGGGCGCAGAGACCCAGTACTTC. It specifies CASSEATGGAETQYF.

A few counts support this clone. The CDR3 loop reads CARGLVGYSYEQYF. For the CDR3, the DNA is TGTGCTAGGGGGCTCGTCGGTTACTCCTACGAGCAGTACTTC. The chain links TRBV12-5 to TRBJ2-7, with D tentatively TRBD1 (5 bases). The CDR3 totals 14 residues. Germline-derived CDR1 and CDR2 are LGHNT and FRNRAP. V lost 9 bases and J 0 bases, leaving 15 bases between the germline ends. The whole variable domain, filled in from reference TRBV12-5 and TRBJ2-7, reads DARVTQTPRHKVTEMGQEVTMRCQPILGHNTVFWYRQTMMQGLELLAYFRNRAPLDDSGMPKDRFSAEMPDATLATLKIQPSEPRDSAVYFCARGLVGYSYEQYFGPGTRLTVT.

This clone appeared a few times. The CDR3 sequence is CASSPKGVAGQETQYF. CDR3 in DNA: TGTGCCAGCAGCCCAAAGGGAGTAGCGGGACAAGAGACCCAGTACTTC. The chain carries TRBV3-1 (or the pseudogene TRBV3-2) and TRBJ2-5; 8 bases fit TRBD2. Unmatched junction bases numbered 9, after V lost 4 bases and J lost 2 bases. Germline V CDR1 and CDR2: LGHDT, YNNKEL (reference sequence). This CDR3 is built from 16 residues.

The table lists this clone with a count of one. The rearrangement uses TRBV27 and TRBJ2-5, with 9 nucleotides matching TRBD1. This CDR3 is built from 13 residues. Germline V gene sequence: CDR1 MNHEY, CDR2 SMNVEV (reference sequence). Trimming took 10 bases from V and 5 from J; bases not matched to a gene: 8. CDR3: CATRPGTGETQYF. Written as DNA, the CDR3 is TGTGCCACCCGACCCGGGACAGGGGAGACCCAGTACTTC.

This chain joins TRBV2 and TRBJ2-7, with D perhaps matching TRBD2 (5 bases). This CDR3 has 13 amino acids. V lost 0 bases and J 8 bases, leaving 11 bases between the germline ends. Per the germline V gene, CDR1 is SNHLY and CDR2 is FYNNEI. DNA for the CDR3: TGTGCCAGCAGTGAAGCGCTTCTAGCACAGCAGTACTTC. Its translation is CASSEALLAQQYF.

CDR3 residues: CASSPTSGRAGGELFF. CDR3 DNA sequence: TGTGCCAGCAGCCCCACTAGCGGGAGGGCCGGCGGGGAGCTGTTTTTT. This chain links TRBV6-6 with TRBJ2-2; 13 bases match TRBD2. Germline CDR1 and CDR2: MNHNY and SVGAGI (reference sequence). This CDR3 has 16 amino acids. The junction had 8 bases not matched to a gene; V was cut back by 6 bases and J by 7 bases.

The chain couples TRBV6-5 to TRBJ1-5; D is ambiguous. The CDR3 sequence is 15 residues long. Germline loops: CDR1 MNHEY, CDR2 SVGAGI. The V end lost 6 bases, the J end lost 0 bases, and 12 bases lay between the germline ends. Here the CDR3 DNA reads TGTGCCAGCAGGAACGGAGATAATAGCAATCAGCCCCAGCATTTT. This codes for CASRNGDNSNQPQHF.

The chain employs TRBV10-3 and TRBJ1-1; D is possibly TRBD1 (6 bases). The CDR3 loop spans 18 amino acids. Per the germline V gene, CDR1 is ENHRY and CDR2 is SYGVKD. Trimming took 0 bases from V and 0 from J, leaving 17 bases between them. The CDR3 DNA reads as TGTGCCATCAGTGAGTCGAACAGGGAATATAACATGAACACTGAAGCTTTCTTT. Protein: CAISESNREYNMNTEAFF.

This clone was counted between two and nine times. The chain links TRBV29-1 to TRBJ1-4; TRBD1 is a possible D gene (5 bases). With 4 bases removed from V and 2 bases from J, the gap between germline ends came to 11 bases. This CDR3 has 14 amino acids. CDR1 is SQVTM and CDR2 is ANQGSEA in the germline V gene. The CDR3 bases are TGCAGCGTTGCCTGGACACCCACTAATGAAAAACTGTTTTTT. It yields the protein CSVAWTPTNEKLFF.

The chain employs TRBV5-1 and TRBJ2-2; 10 bases match TRBD1. The CDR3 spans 15 residues. Germline V CDR1 and CDR2: SGHRS, YFSETQ. After removal of 4 bases from V and 3 bases from J, the junction contained 3 bases not matched to a gene. Here the CDR3 reads CASSDGTGDTGELFF. The CDR3 region has the DNA TGCGCCAGCAGCGACGGGACAGGGGACACCGGGGAGCTGTTTTTT.

This chain links TRBV5-1 with TRBJ2-3; 9 positions agree with TRBD2. The germline V gene encodes CDR1 SGHRS and CDR2 YFSETQ. V was clipped by 4 bases and J by 5 bases; unmatched bases: 5. CDR3 length: 14 residues. CDR3 protein: CASSSGRPGDTQYF. The CDR3 region has the DNA TGCGCCAGCAGCAGCGGGAGGCCGGGAGATACGCAGTATTTT.

The CDR3 nucleotides read TGTGCCAGCAGCCGCAGACAGGGTCACGAGCAGTACTTC. It encodes CASSRRQGHEQYF. This chain uses TRBV12-3 or TRBV12-4 with TRBJ2-7; 7 bases map to TRBD1. The CDR3 loop spans 13 amino acids. V gave up 6 bases and J gave up 5 bases; unmatched junction bases: 7.

This clone was picked up a small number of times. CDR3 sequence: CASSYSGTGGSPLHF. The CDR3 DNA follows: TGTGCCAGCAGTTACTCAGGGACAGGGGGCTCACCCCTCCACTTT. V and J are TRBV6-2 or TRBV6-3 and TRBJ1-6; 12 nucleotides align to TRBD1. V lost 0 bases, J lost 10 bases, and 1 base stayed unmatched. The CDR3 totals 15 residues. Per the germline V gene, CDR1 is MNHEY and CDR2 is SVGEGT.

The CDR3 reads CASSQEDSPAGANVLTF. The CDR3 DNA reads TGCGCCAGCAGCCAAGAAGACTCGCCAGCTGGGGCCAACGTCCTGACTTTC. The gene calls are TRBV4-3 and TRBJ2-6; D is unresolved. CDR3 length: 17 amino acids. The germline gives CDR1 LGHNA, CDR2 YSLEER. With 0 bases removed from V and 2 bases from J, the gap between germline ends came to 11 bases.

The chain couples TRBV5-6 to TRBJ2-2; D may be TRBD1 (5 bases). CDR3 length: 17 amino acids. V was trimmed by 2 bases and J by 3 bases, leaving 17 bases between them. Germline-derived CDR1 and CDR2 are SGHDT and YYEEEE. In DNA, the CDR3 is TGTGCCAGCAGCTTCGGACACTCCTACGAGGACACCGGGGAGCTGTTTTTT. Its translation is CASSFGHSYEDTGELFF.